This T cell receptor beta chain stems from a study of beta chain features in type 1 diabetes. The wider study: Examined across all samples were over 85 million sorted cells.

Reverse transcription of all isolated RNA meant that expressed TCRB transcripts were sequenced. The data were produced by immunoSEQ multiplex PCR, yet TCRdb's version contains in-frame clones alone and is incomplete. In the table there are around 400,000 clones, roughly 16% of which are singletons. Trimming cost V 4 bases and J 13 bases; bases outside gene matches: 14. CDR3 length: 15 residues. CDR1 and CDR2 (germline): SGDLS, YYNGEE. The table lists this clone with a few counts. The chain employs TRBV9 and TRBJ2-7; 13 bases align to TRBD2. This TCR came from a woman aged 18-29 years in good health. Material: naive CD4+ T cells from blood. The CDR3 DNA follows: TGTGCCAGCAGCCTAAGGACTAGCGGGAGCCCATCGTTATACTTC. Encoded protein: CASSLRTSGSPSLYF.